A single sample is the source of the 27 T cell receptor beta chains below, sequenced in a study of PD-1 blockade in mismatch repair-deficient tumors. Using immunoSEQ multiplex PCR, the repertoire was profiled, and TCRdb retains in-frame clones only, with some absent. This sample yields tens of thousands of clones, of which about 83% are seen a single time; roughly a fifth belongs to the top ten. Sequenced here: peripheral blood, sampled 12 weeks after starting pembrolizumab. The receptors come from an adult with mismatch repair-deficient cancer.

This clone is categorized as medium-sized. The chain couples TRBV4-2 to TRBJ2-1; D is unclear. The CDR3 length is 14 residues. Germline V CDR1 and CDR2: LGHNA, YNFKEQ. Between the trimmed V and J ends, which lost 0 bases and 9 bases, there was a span of 12 bases. The CDR3 region is CASSQDGPLSEQFF. The DNA of the CDR3 is TGTGCCAGCAGCCAAGATGGGCCCCTTAGTGAGCAGTTCTTC.

This clone was seen only once. The V gene is TRBV6-1, the J gene TRBJ1-2; possibly TRBD1 for D (5 bases). Germline CDR1 and CDR2: MNHNS and SASEGT. This CDR3 region has 15 residues. Trimming pared 2 bases from V and 5 bases from J, leaving 15 bases between. The CDR3, as DNA: TGTGCCAGCAGTGAATATCCCGACAGCTCTTATGGCTACACCTTC. Its protein product is CASSEYPDSSYGYTF.

This sequence joins TRBV7-9 and TRBJ2-3, with D possibly matching TRBD2 (5 bases). The germline gives CDR1 SEHNR, CDR2 FQNEAQ (reference sequence). Trimming took off 4 bases at V and 4 bases at J, with 15 bases between the two ends. The CDR3 is made up of 15 amino acids. CDR3 nucleotides: TGTGCCAGCAGCTCAAAGCGGAGGATAGCAGATACGCAGTATTTT. Protein sequence: CASSSKRRIADTQYF.

This sequence joins TRBV27 and TRBJ2-7; D might be TRBD1 (5 bases). This CDR3 is built from 13 residues. Germline loops: CDR1 MNHEY, CDR2 SMNVEV (reference sequence). V was trimmed by 8 bases and J by 2 bases, leaving 13 bases between them. The CDR3: CASGTGRAYEQYF. The CDR3 region has the DNA TGTGCCAGCGGAACAGGAAGGGCCTACGAGCAGTACTTC.

This chain links TRBV30 with TRBJ1-5; 8 bases match TRBD1. CDR3 length: 15 amino acids. Per germline, CDR1 GTSNPN and CDR2 SVGIG (reference sequence). Germline trimming cut 4 bases from V and 6 bases from J; bases unmatched to any gene: 11. The CDR3 spells CAWNPGQVGSQPQHF. The CDR3 nucleotides read TGTGCCTGGAACCCGGGACAGGTTGGGTCTCAGCCCCAGCATTTT.

This chain uses TRBV28 with TRBJ2-5; D might be TRBD2 (6 bases). V lost 5 bases and J 0 bases, leaving 16 bases between the germline ends. The CDR3 is 16 residues long. The germline V gene encodes CDR1 MDHEN and CDR2 SYDVKM. Written as DNA, the CDR3 is TGTGCCAGCAGTCCTACGGCCAGGGAGGACCAAGAGACCCAGTACTTC. Protein: CASSPTAREDQETQYF.

V gene TRBV28 combines with J gene TRBJ1-4; TRBD1 is a possible D gene (5 bases). The CDR3 is 16 residues long. Germline V gene lookup returns CDR1 MDHEN and CDR2 SYDVKM. The V and J ends lost 5 bases and 8 bases respectively, with 21 bases between them. CDR3 bases: TGTGCCAGCAGTCCAAAAACCGGGACTCGGGGGGAAAAACTGTTTTTT. This sequence encodes CASSPKTGTRGEKLFF.

The chain links TRBV18 to TRBJ1-2; no clear D. This CDR3 contains 14 residues. The germline V and J ends were trimmed by 3 bases and 7 bases, with 15 bases remaining between them. Germline V lookup: CDR1 KGHSH, CDR2 LQKENI. The CDR3 here is CASSPNPRVGGYTF. In DNA, the CDR3 is TGTGCCAGCTCACCCAATCCAAGGGTCGGTGGCTACACCTTC.

This clone was seen more than once but under ten times. V is TRBV7-6 and J is TRBJ2-5; TRBD1 aligns across 7 bases. The CDR3 is made up of 14 amino acids. CDR1 and CDR2 (germline): SGHVS, FNYEAQ. V trimming: 5 bases; J trimming: 5 bases; junction bases outside the gene matches: 8. The CDR3: CASSLDRVGETQYF. CDR3 coding DNA: TGTGCCAGCAGCCTTGACAGGGTCGGTGAGACCCAGTACTTC.

The rearrangement uses TRBV6-5 and TRBJ2-2, with 8 bases that match TRBD1. V shed 0 bases and J 7 bases; nucleotides not matched to a gene: 4. The CDR3 runs to 15 residues. Germline CDR1 is MNHEY and CDR2 is SVGAGI. CDR3 DNA sequence: TGTGCCAGCAGTTACTCTCCAGGGGGCGGCGGGGAGCTGTTTTTT. It is translated as CASSYSPGGGGELFF.

V and J are TRBV7-2 and TRBJ2-1, with 8 bases aligning to TRBD2. J gave up 8 bases and V 1 base, and 1 base lay outside the gene matches. This CDR3 is 13 amino acids long. Germline CDR1 and CDR2: SGHTA and FQGNSA. The CDR3 protein is CASSLDGRDEQFF. The DNA for the CDR3 is TGTGCCAGCAGCTTAGACGGGAGGGATGAGCAGTTCTTC.

This clone was found a few times. The chain couples TRBV5-6 to TRBJ2-5, with 7 bases identical to TRBD2. After removal of 4 bases from V and 1 base from J, the junction contained 10 bases not matched to a gene. Germline V lookup: CDR1 SGHDT, CDR2 YYEEEE. This CDR3 has 16 residues. As DNA, the CDR3 is TGTGCCAGCAGCCTCGTTGTGGGGGGGGGCCAAGAGACCCAGTACTTC. Protein product: CASSLVVGGGQETQYF.

By sample fraction, this clone is large. The genes are TRBV28 and TRBJ2-1; D gene ambiguous. V was clipped by 1 base and J by 5 bases, with 12 bases between them. Germline CDR1 is MDHEN and CDR2 is SYDVKM. This CDR3 contains 15 residues. Here the CDR3 reads CASSLLPGSDNEQFF. Here the CDR3 DNA reads TGTGCCAGCAGTTTATTGCCAGGTTCGGACAATGAGCAGTTCTTC.

The genes are TRBV18 and TRBJ2-3; 7 nucleotides align to TRBD2. V gave up 1 base and J gave up 4 bases; unmatched junction bases: 8. The germline V gene encodes CDR1 KGHSH and CDR2 LQKENI. The CDR3 is 16 amino acids. Written as DNA, the CDR3 is TGTGCCAGCTCACCACGGGCAGGGAGGGGAGCAGATACGCAGTATTTT. Protein product: CASSPRAGRGADTQYF. The full variable domain, its missing parts supplied by reference TRBV18 and TRBJ2-3, is NAGVMQNPRHLVRRRGQEARLRCSPMKGHSHVYWYRQLPEEGLKFMVYLQKENIIDESGMPKERFSAEFPKEGPSILRIQQVVRGDSAAYFCASSPRAGRGADTQYFGPGTRLTVL.

The chain combines TRBV7-9 with TRBJ2-3, with TRBD1 matching 11 bases. Losses at the gene ends were 5 bases for V and 3 bases for J; bases not matched to a gene: 7. CDR1 and CDR2 from the germline V gene are SEHNR and FQNEAQ (reference sequence). There are 16 residues in the CDR3. In DNA, the CDR3 is TGTGCCAGCAGCACAACCGGGACAGGGGGTACAGATACGCAGTATTTT. Amino acids: CASSTTGTGGTDTQYF. The whole variable domain, remainder taken from reference TRBV7-9 and TRBJ2-3, is DTGVSQNPRHKITKRGQNVTFRCDPISEHNRLYWYRQTLGQGPEFLTYFQNEAQLEKSRLLSDRFSAERPKGSFSTLEIQRTEQGDSAMYLCASSTTGTGGTDTQYFGPGTRLTVL.

The chain joins TRBV6-1 to TRBJ2-5; D gene unclear. This CDR3 spans 15 amino acids. Germline V gene data show CDR1 as MNHNS and CDR2 as SASEGT. Trimming stripped 4 bases from V and 2 bases from J, with 14 bases between. CDR3 DNA: TGTGCCAGCAGTGTAGCCATGGGCTCGCAAGAGACCCAGTACTTC. Its protein product is CASSVAMGSQETQYF.

The chain recombines TRBV5-6 with TRBJ1-2, with TRBD1 matching over 9 bases. The CDR3 has 13 amino acids. V dropped 4 bases and J dropped 7; count of bases not matched to a gene: 5. CDR1 and CDR2 (germline): SGHDT, YYEEEE. CDR3 protein: CASSRDREGGYTF. DNA for the CDR3: TGTGCCAGCAGCCGGGACAGGGAAGGTGGCTACACCTTC.

The genes are TRBV6-4 and TRBJ2-3; 9 nucleotides match TRBD2. The CDR3 length is 15 residues. The trim removed 3 bases at V and 4 bases at J, leaving 5 bases unmatched. Germline CDR1 MRHNA, CDR2 SNTAGT. In DNA, the CDR3 is TGTGCCAGCAGTGAAGCAAGCGGGGGGCCAGATACGCAGTATTTT. It is translated as CASSEASGGPDTQYF.

The chain links TRBV4-1 to TRBJ2-1, with 10 bases lining up with TRBD2. Germline V CDR1 and CDR2: MGHRA, YSYEKL. The ends lost 0 bases at V and 8 bases at J; junction bases unmatched: 4. The CDR3 spans 15 residues. CDR3 nucleotide sequence: TGCGCCAGCAGCCAAGAAGAGCGGGAGGGCGATGAGCAGTTCTTC. Protein: CASSQEEREGDEQFF.

CDR3 protein: CASSGRTLVVQPQHF. CDR3 sequence (DNA): TGTGCCAGTAGTGGCAGGACACTAGTGGTTCAGCCCCAGCATTTT. This chain connects TRBV19 to TRBJ1-5, with D perhaps TRBD1 (5 bases). The CDR3 has 15 residues. The germline CDR1 and CDR2 sequences are LNHDA and SQIVND (reference sequence). V was cut by 5 bases and J by 6 bases, with 17 bases left in between.

This chain links TRBV6-1 with TRBJ1-1, with 8 bases lining up with TRBD1. The V gene's germline CDR1 is MNHNS and CDR2 SASEGT. Unmatched junction bases numbered 6, after V lost 6 bases and J lost 6 bases. There are 13 residues in the CDR3. The CDR3 protein is CASRPSTGAEAFF. In nucleotides, the CDR3 is TGTGCCAGCAGACCATCGACAGGGGCTGAAGCTTTCTTT.

The chain recombines TRBV11-2 with TRBJ2-7; D is unclear. The germline V gene encodes CDR1 SGHAT and CDR2 FQNNGV. The CDR3 sequence is 12 residues long. Trimming pared 3 bases from V and 3 bases from J, leaving 6 bases between. DNA of the CDR3: TGTGCCAGCAGCTTCCAAGACTACGAGCAGTACTTC. Residues: CASSFQDYEQYF. Combining the CDR3 with reference TRBV11-2 and TRBJ2-7 gives the whole variable domain EAGVAQSPRYKIIEKRQSVAFWCNPISGHATLYWYQQILGQGPKLLIQFQNNGVVDDSQLPKDRFSAERLKGVDSTLKIQPAKLEDSAVYLCASSFQDYEQYFGPGTRLTVT.

The chain has TRBV27 and TRBJ2-3, with D unresolved. Germline V gene sequence: CDR1 MNHEY, CDR2 SMNVEV (reference sequence). This CDR3 region has 13 residues. The V and J ends lost 5 bases and 0 bases respectively, with 6 bases between them. The CDR3 DNA is TGTGCCAGCAGTCCCTCTAGCACAGATACGCAGTATTTT. This encodes CASSPSSTDTQYF.

The rearrangement links TRBV29-1 to TRBJ2-1; D may be TRBD1 or TRBD2 (6 bases each). Germline CDR1 SQVTM, CDR2 ANQGSEA. The CDR3 sequence is 14 residues long. V was pared by 3 bases and J by 4 bases, with 13 bases between. The chain's CDR3 is CSVDRAGTYNEQFF. CDR3 in DNA: TGCAGCGTTGACCGGGCGGGGACATACAATGAGCAGTTCTTC.

The gene calls are TRBV11-2 and TRBJ2-1; TRBD2 aligns across 10 bases. The germline CDR1 and CDR2 sequences are SGHAT and FQNNGV. CDR3 length: 18 residues. After removal of 3 bases from V and 8 bases from J, the junction contained 16 bases not matched to a gene. CDR3 coding DNA: TGTGCCAGCAGCTTCCTTATTGCGGCTAGCGGGAGTCTAGATGAGCAGTTCTTC. It translates to CASSFLIAASGSLDEQFF.

This chain uses TRBV5-4 with TRBJ1-2; D is ambiguous. CDR1 and CDR2 (germline): SGHNT, YYREEE (reference sequence). Deletions cut 0 bases from V and 4 bases from J, with 7 bases between. The CDR3 is made up of 13 amino acids. The CDR3 loop reads CASSLGGTYGYTF. In DNA, the CDR3 is TGTGCCAGCAGCTTGGGCGGAACCTATGGCTACACCTTC.

The table lists this clone with a few counts. The rearrangement uses TRBV7-2 and TRBJ2-7; 8 nucleotides agree with TRBD2. Germline-derived CDR1 and CDR2 are SGHTA and FQGNSA. This CDR3 spans 16 amino acids. J was trimmed by 3 bases and V by 1 base; bases with no gene match: 8. This chain's CDR3 is CASSLGHSRGGYEQYF. The CDR3 DNA reads TGTGCCAGCAGCTTAGGCCATAGTCGGGGGGGCTACGAGCAGTACTTC. The whole variable domain, filled in from reference TRBV7-2 and TRBJ2-7, reads GAGVSQSPSNKVTEKGKDVELRCDPISGHTALYWYRQSLGQGLEFLIYFQGNSAPDKSGLPSDRFSAERTGGSVSTLTIQRTQQEDSAVYLCASSLGHSRGGYEQYFGPGTRLTVT.